This entry concerns a single T cell receptor (beta chain). This sample was included in a study of shared clonotypes between healthy human individuals. The protocol was immunoSEQ multiplex PCR, while the TCRdb copy is restricted to in-frame clones and leaves out a portion. The sample contains 2,100,000 or so clones, about 94% of which appear only once. The CDR3 is made up of 14 amino acids. Germline lookup yields CDR1 MNHNS and CDR2 SASEGT. Unmatched junction bases numbered 6, after V lost 5 bases and J lost 3 bases. The sequence was collected from a man aged 18 to 29 in good health. The source material was naive CD4+ T cells sorted from blood. As for subset: CD45RA+ positively selected. The chain is built from TRBV6-1 and TRBJ2-5; 7 bases agree with TRBD1. The CDR3 spells CASSSDRAKETQYF. For the CDR3, the DNA is TGTGCCAGCAGTTCTGACAGGGCCAAAGAGACCCAGTACTTC.